This T cell receptor beta chain was captured by sequencing in a study of T cells after yellow fever vaccination. Study summary: Some fractions had low cell numbers, and these were prepared with SMART-Seq v4 Ultra Low Input.

TCRdb re-called the 5' RACE reads through MiXCR, storing one row per CDR3 protein. The sample yields 500,000 to 650,000 distinct CDR3 sequences, approximately 13% seen once. Study-wide findings and caveats: Weaker in magnitude, the secondary response showed a faster peak on day 5 versus 15. There was a possibility that FACS-sorted repertoires contained abundant clonotypes contaminating from the bulk population. Post-booster repertoires again held most primary-vaccination clones (roughly 95% CD4, over 80% CD8).

About this clonotype itself: Its cognate antigen is unknown.

V was trimmed by 2 bases and J by 7 bases, leaving 12 bases between them. Germline lookup yields CDR1 MNHEY and CDR2 SVGAGI. The CDR3 covers 14 residues. Material: PBMCs, obtained on the day of the yellow fever booster vaccination. This TCR was sampled from a man younger than 45 who received the YFV17D yellow fever vaccine. The rearrangement uses TRBV6-5 and TRBJ2-1, with D tentatively TRBD1 (6 bases). The CDR3 DNA is TGTGCCAGCAGTTACCGGTCAGGGGTGAATGAGCAGTTCTTC. Residues: CASSYRSGVNEQFF.